The 20 T cell receptor beta chains in this list originate from one sample, sequenced in a study of vaccination and CD4 T cells after COVID-19. Their recognized antigens are unknown. An Oncomine TCR Beta short-read assay was used to sequence the DNA from cultured CD4+ T cells. TCRdb called the PCR reads again in MiXCR, with one record for every CDR3 protein. The table has about 21,000 distinct CDR3 sequences, under 55% seen once; the top ten hold approximately 4.5%. Regarding treatment: approximately 9-day PBMC culture with coronavirus spike peptide pools or control peptides (ViraFEST assay). The material sequenced was CD4+ T cells from blood, cultured in vitro. Source of these receptors: a human donor who had recovered from COVID-19.

The gene calls are TRBV28 and TRBJ2-7; 11 nucleotides line up with TRBD1. CDR3 size: 14 residues. Trimming took 6 bases from V and 5 from J; bases not matched to a gene: 6. Germline-derived CDR1 and CDR2 are MDHEN and SYDVKM. The CDR3 bases are TGTGCCAGCAGGAGGACAGGGGGCACTCACGAGCAGTACTTC. Translated, it gives CASRRTGGTHEQYF.

This clonotype was counted only a few times. The gene calls are TRBV20-1 and TRBJ2-3; possible D gene TRBD2, 5 bases. V was trimmed by 0 bases and J by 4 bases, leaving 14 bases between them. The CDR3 runs 15 residues. Germline V gene sequence: CDR1 DFQATT, CDR2 SNEGSKA (reference sequence). CDR3 sequence reads: CSARERGSASDTQYF. The CDR3 DNA is TGCAGTGCTAGAGAGCGAGGGAGTGCCTCAGATACGCAGTATTTT.

This clonotype was seen only a few times. This rearrangement joins TRBV19 to TRBJ2-3; D is uncertain. In germline, CDR1 is LNHDA, CDR2 SQIVND (reference sequence). V lost 5 bases to trimming and J lost 1 base, with 13 bases between them. The length of the CDR3 is 15 residues. CDR3 protein: CASSVLGPRTDTQYF. The CDR3 DNA reads TGTGCCAGTAGTGTCCTAGGCCCTCGCACAGATACGCAGTATTTT.

The rearrangement uses TRBV7-2 and TRBJ2-1, with 14 bases identical to TRBD2. This CDR3 is 16 amino acids long. Germline CDR1 SGHTA, CDR2 FQGNSA. The V gene end was trimmed by 5 bases and the J gene end by 15 bases; junction bases not matched to a gene: 15. The CDR3: CASSRPTSGGARDRFF. CDR3 DNA: TGTGCCAGCAGCAGGCCGACTAGCGGGGGGGCCAGGGATCGGTTCTTC.

There are a few counts of this clonotype. The chain links TRBV11-2 to TRBJ1-5; no definite D call. Germline V gives CDR1 SGHAT, CDR2 FQNNGV. The CDR3 totals 12 residues. Trimming left V 5 bases short and J 11 bases short, with 13 bases between. The CDR3 loop reads CASSGSGLAQHF. The DNA of the CDR3 is TGTGCCAGCAGCGGGAGCGGTTTGGCCCAGCATTTT.

This clonotype was detected a few times. V and J are TRBV2 and TRBJ2-6; weak D call: TRBD2 (5 bases). Trimming left V 6 bases short and J 4 bases short, with 13 bases between. Germline V CDR1 and CDR2: SNHLY, FYNNEI. The length of the CDR3 is 15 residues. This chain's CDR3 is CASRTGNTGANVLTF. The CDR3 bases are TGTGCCAGCAGAACCGGGAACACGGGGGCCAACGTCCTGACTTTC.

The chain's CDR3 is CSARGSSQETQYF. CDR3 nucleotides: TGCAGTGCTAGAGGGTCCTCACAAGAGACCCAGTACTTC. The rearrangement uses TRBV20-1 and TRBJ2-5; D is uncertain. CDR3 length: 13 amino acids. In germline, CDR1 is DFQATT, CDR2 SNEGSKA (reference sequence). Trimming removed 1 base from V and 2 bases from J, with 8 bases in between.

The chain has TRBV12-5 and TRBJ2-3, with TRBD1 matching 8 bases. The CDR3 runs to 14 residues. V lost 6 bases to trimming and J lost 5 bases; unmatched junction nucleotides: 7. The germline V gene encodes CDR1 LGHNT and CDR2 FRNRAP. The CDR3 DNA reads as TGTGCTAGTGGCCGGACAGGGACCGGAGATACGCAGTATTTT. It encodes CASGRTGTGDTQYF.

The chain carries TRBV18 and TRBJ1-2; tentatively, D is TRBD1 (5 bases). Trimming left V 4 bases short and J 4 bases short, with 16 bases between. The CDR3 consists of 15 residues. Germline values: CDR1 KGHSH, CDR2 LQKENI. As DNA, the CDR3 is TGTGCCAGCTCACTTACCCGGGACGGGTTCTATGGCTACACCTTC. As protein: CASSLTRDGFYGYTF.

V usage is TRBV12-3 or TRBV12-4 and J usage is TRBJ2-1, with 10 bases aligning to TRBD2. Trimming took 5 bases from V and 4 from J; bases not matched to a gene: 8. The CDR3 runs to 16 residues. The DNA for the CDR3 is TGTGCCAGCAGTCCCGGACTAGCGGAGCCTTACAATGAGCAGTTCTTC. Protein product: CASSPGLAEPYNEQFF.

V and J are TRBV2 and TRBJ2-2; maybe TRBD2 (7 bases). The CDR3 consists of 16 residues. Trimming stripped 2 bases from V and 1 base from J, with 11 bases between. The germline CDR1 and CDR2 sequences are SNHLY and FYNNEI. Here the CDR3 reads CASSEPGGGNTGELFF. CDR3 nucleotide sequence: TGTGCCAGCAGTGAACCGGGGGGCGGGAACACCGGGGAGCTGTTTTTT.

This clonotype was picked up a small number of times. The chain recombines TRBV7-9 with TRBJ2-7, with TRBD1 matching over 10 bases. The CDR3 extends over 16 amino acids. V shed 3 bases and J 5 bases; nucleotides not matched to a gene: 10. Germline V gene data show CDR1 as SEHNR and CDR2 as FQNEAQ (reference sequence). The CDR3 spells CASSLWGTGALDEQYF. CDR3 DNA: TGTGCCAGCAGCTTGTGGGGGACAGGGGCATTGGACGAGCAGTACTTC.

This clonotype has just a few counts. The CDR3 sequence is CASSRQGALPPYEQYF. Here the CDR3 DNA reads TGTGCCAGCAGTAGACAGGGGGCTCTCCCACCCTACGAGCAGTACTTC. The chain uses TRBV2 and TRBJ2-7; 10 bases line up with TRBD1. Losses at the gene ends were 5 bases for V and 2 bases for J; bases not matched to a gene: 9. Germline-derived CDR1 and CDR2 are SNHLY and FYNNEI. CDR3 length: 16 residues.

This chain connects TRBV7-9 to TRBJ1-2; TRBD1 is a possible D gene (6 bases). The CDR3 has 11 residues. The V and J ends lost 5 bases and 8 bases respectively, with 9 bases between them. CDR1 and CDR2 from the germline V gene are SEHNR and FQNEAQ (reference sequence). CDR3 loop: CASSTTGGYTF. CDR3 coding DNA: TGTGCCAGCAGCACAACAGGGGGCTACACCTTC.

The V call is TRBV5-4, the J call TRBJ2-5; TRBD1 agrees at 8 bases. The CDR3 covers 15 residues. V trimming: 3 bases; J trimming: 2 bases; junction bases outside the gene matches: 6. Germline V gives CDR1 SGHNT, CDR2 YYREEE (reference sequence). CDR3 residues: CASSSGQGRQETQYF. CDR3 DNA sequence: TGTGCCAGCAGCTCCGGACAGGGCAGGCAAGAGACCCAGTACTTC. Filled out from reference TRBV5-4 and TRBJ2-5, the complete variable domain reads ETGVTQSPTHLIKTRGQQVTLRCSSQSGHNTVSWYQQALGQGPQFIFQYYREEENGRGNFPPRFSGLQFPNYSSELNVNALELDDSALYLCASSSGQGRQETQYFGPGTRLLVL.

This clonotype was observed a few times. The J gene is TRBJ1-6, the V gene TRBV6-1, with 9 nucleotides matching TRBD1. The junction had 8 bases not matched to a gene; V was cut back by 6 bases and J by 5 bases. The CDR3 has 16 amino acids. Germline V gene sequence: CDR1 MNHNS, CDR2 SASEGT. The CDR3 nucleotides are TGTGCCAGCAGCCCACAGGGGGCGTTGGATAATTCACCCCTCCACTTT. Protein sequence: CASSPQGALDNSPLHF.

This chain connects TRBV2 to TRBJ1-3; TRBD1 agrees at 9 bases. V trimming: 4 bases; J trimming: 4 bases; junction bases outside the gene matches: 8. The CDR3 is 16 residues long. Germline V gives CDR1 SNHLY, CDR2 FYNNEI. This CDR3 reads CASSAAGTGTGNTIYF. The CDR3 bases are TGTGCCAGCAGTGCGGCCGGGACAGGGACCGGAAACACCATATATTTT.

The rearrangement joins TRBV10-3 to TRBJ1-2; D may be TRBD1 (5 bases). V was cut by 10 bases and J by 4 bases, with 19 bases left in between. This CDR3 has 14 amino acids. Germline CDR1 reads ENHRY; CDR2 reads SYGVKD. The CDR3 spells CASSGGGSGYGYTF. The DNA of the CDR3 is TGTGCCAGTTCCGGTGGGGGGAGCGGCTATGGCTACACCTTC.

This clonotype has just a few counts. The rearrangement links TRBV15 to TRBJ1-1, with TRBD1 matching 7 bases. Germline loops: CDR1 LNHNV, CDR2 YYDKDF (reference sequence). V was pared by 2 bases and J by 1 base, with 13 bases of the junction left unmatched. CDR3 length: 18 amino acids. This chain's CDR3 is CATSRPRRGVFGNTEAFF. The CDR3 DNA follows: TGTGCCACCAGCAGACCTCGCAGGGGGGTATTTGGGAACACTGAAGCTTTCTTT.

This clonotype occurred a few times. The CDR3 DNA reads TGCAGTGCTAGTTGGCAGGGGATCCCTGGGGCTGGCTACACCTTC. Protein sequence: CSASWQGIPGAGYTF. The chain employs TRBV20-1 and TRBJ1-2, with D possibly being TRBD1 (6 bases). The germline CDR1 and CDR2 sequences are DFQATT and SNEGSKA (reference sequence). V lost 3 bases and J 7 bases, leaving 21 bases between the germline ends. The CDR3 spans 15 residues.